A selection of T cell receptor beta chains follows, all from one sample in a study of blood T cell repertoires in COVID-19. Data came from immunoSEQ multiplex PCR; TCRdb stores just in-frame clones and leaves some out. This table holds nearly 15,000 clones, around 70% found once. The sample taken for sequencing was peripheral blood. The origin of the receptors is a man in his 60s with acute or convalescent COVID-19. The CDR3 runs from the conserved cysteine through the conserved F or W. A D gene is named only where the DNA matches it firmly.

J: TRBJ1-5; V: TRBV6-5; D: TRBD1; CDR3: CASRKGGRRDQPQHF
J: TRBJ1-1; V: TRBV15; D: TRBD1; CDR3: CATSSSGGSEAFF
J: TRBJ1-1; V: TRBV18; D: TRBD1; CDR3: CASSPTTGANTEAFF
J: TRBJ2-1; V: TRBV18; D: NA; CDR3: CASSPLRYNEQFF
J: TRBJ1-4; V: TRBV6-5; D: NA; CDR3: CASSRFTGANEKLFF
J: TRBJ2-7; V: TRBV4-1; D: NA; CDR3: CASSPVFEEGFYEQYF
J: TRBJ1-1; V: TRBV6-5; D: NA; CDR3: CAAKRVVNTEAFF
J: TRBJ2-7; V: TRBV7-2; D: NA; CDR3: CASSVRHDYEQYF
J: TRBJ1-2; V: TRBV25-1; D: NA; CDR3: CASSGTIYGYTF
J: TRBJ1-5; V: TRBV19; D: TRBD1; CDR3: CASSLRRGQPGLSNQPQHF
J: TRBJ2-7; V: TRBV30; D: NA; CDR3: CAWRQRTYEQYF
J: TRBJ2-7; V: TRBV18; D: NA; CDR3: CASSPGRTAYEQYF
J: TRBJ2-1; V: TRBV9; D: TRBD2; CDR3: CASSLHWRGGNEQFF
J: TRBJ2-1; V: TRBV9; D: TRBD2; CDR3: CASSVLAGSYNEQFF
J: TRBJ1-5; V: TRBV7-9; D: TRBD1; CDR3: CASSPPGGQGSNQPQHF
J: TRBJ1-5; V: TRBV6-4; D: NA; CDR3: CAGSSNQPQHF
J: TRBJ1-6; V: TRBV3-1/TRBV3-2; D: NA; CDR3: CASSRETGSGSPLHF
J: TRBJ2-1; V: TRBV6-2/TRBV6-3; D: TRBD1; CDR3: CASSDRGSSYNEQFF
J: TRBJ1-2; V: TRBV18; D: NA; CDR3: CASSPSQGDGYTF
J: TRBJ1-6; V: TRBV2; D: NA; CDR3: CASDHSDLPNSPLHF
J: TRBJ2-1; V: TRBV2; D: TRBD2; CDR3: CASSGSWGLAGERVF
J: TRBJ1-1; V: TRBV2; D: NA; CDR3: CASSEGRGSVDTEAFF
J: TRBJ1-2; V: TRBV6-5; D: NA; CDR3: CASSYSSGFYGYTF
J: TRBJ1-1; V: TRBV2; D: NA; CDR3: CASTQGEDTEAFF
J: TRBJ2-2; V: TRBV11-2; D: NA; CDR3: CASRVLANTGELFF
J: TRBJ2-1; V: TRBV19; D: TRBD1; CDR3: CASSIDASSGGPFF
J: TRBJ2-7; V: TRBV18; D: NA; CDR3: CASSSLGQQEQEQYF
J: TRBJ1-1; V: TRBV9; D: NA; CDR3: CASSDGGYTEAFF
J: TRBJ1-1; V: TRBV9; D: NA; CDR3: CASSVGSTQEGAFF
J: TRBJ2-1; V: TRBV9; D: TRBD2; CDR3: CASSPRTSGGYNEQFF
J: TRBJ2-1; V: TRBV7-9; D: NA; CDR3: CASSSLQGRGYNEQFF
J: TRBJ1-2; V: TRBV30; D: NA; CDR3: CAWSGTDCGYTF
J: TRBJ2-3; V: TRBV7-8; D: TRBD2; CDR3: CASSKSSGGAADTQYF
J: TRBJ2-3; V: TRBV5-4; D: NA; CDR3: CASSLAPTTTRDTQYF
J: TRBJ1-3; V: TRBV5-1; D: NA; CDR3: CASSLGGPNSGNTIYF
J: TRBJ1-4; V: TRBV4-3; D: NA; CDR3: CASSQVWQANEKLFF
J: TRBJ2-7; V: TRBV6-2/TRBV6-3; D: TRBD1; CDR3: CASSYPGQGIRYEQYF
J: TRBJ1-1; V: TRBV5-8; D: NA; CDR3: CASSVTERGTEAFF
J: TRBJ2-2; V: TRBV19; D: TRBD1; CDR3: CASIPPPGTGSTGELFF
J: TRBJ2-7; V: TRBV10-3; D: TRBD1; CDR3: CAISPRQGDIEQYF
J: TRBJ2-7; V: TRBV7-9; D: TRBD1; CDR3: CASSLQGAYEQYF
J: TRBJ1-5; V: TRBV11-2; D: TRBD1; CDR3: CASSLGQVDQPQHF
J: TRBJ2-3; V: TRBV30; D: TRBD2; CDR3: CAWGLAGADTQYF
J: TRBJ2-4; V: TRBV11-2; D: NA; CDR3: CASSLQTGQKNIQYF
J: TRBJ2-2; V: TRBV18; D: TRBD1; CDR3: CASSTKGQGYTGELFF
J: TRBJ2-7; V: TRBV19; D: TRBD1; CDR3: CASSRKDNRGSYEQYF
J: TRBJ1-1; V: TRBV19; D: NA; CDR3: CASSKLASEAFF
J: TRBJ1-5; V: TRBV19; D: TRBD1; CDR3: CASSAGQGPRDQPQHF
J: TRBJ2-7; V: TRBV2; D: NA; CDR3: CASSAGNEQYF
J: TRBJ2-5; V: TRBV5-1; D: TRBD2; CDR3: CASSLGTSGRETQYF
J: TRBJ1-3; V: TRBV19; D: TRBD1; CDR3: CASSVDRVGNTIYF
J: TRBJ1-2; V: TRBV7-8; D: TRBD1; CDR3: CASSLGGQGVYGYTF
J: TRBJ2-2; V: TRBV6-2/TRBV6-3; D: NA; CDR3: CASTPLGGKNTGELFF
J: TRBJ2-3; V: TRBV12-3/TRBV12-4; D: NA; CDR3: CASRLGSDTQYF
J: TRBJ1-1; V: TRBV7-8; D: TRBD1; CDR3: CASSRNRGLNTEAFF
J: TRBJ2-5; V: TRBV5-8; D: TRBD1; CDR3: CASSLGQNQETQYF
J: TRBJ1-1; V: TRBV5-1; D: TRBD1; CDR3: CASSSGQGGKNTEAFF
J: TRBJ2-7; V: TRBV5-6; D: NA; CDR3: CASSLGPFGGIYEQYF